A selection of T cell receptor beta chains follows, all from one sample in a study of blood T cells in healthy people across ages. MiXCR, applied by TCRdb to the 5' RACE reads, yields one record per CDR3 protein. The sample has about 650,000 distinct CDR3 sequences, approximately 31% seen once; the top ten hold over 15%. Sequenced input: blood. All receptors derive from a woman aged 80 or over in good health. CDR3s include the opening cysteine and the closing phenylalanine or tryptophan.

TRBJ2-3 | TRBV12-3/TRBV12-4 | CASSGRGWPGDTQYF
TRBJ2-1 | TRBV7-2 | CANSLAAGFSYNEQFF
TRBJ1-4 | TRBV11-2 | CASSPGTEGNEKLFF
TRBJ1-6 | TRBV28 | CASSLIGQRSYNSPLHF
TRBJ1-5 | TRBV6-2/TRBV6-3 | CASSGQGVMGNQPQHF
TRBJ2-5 | TRBV20-1 | CSARKGHQGETQYF
TRBJ1-5 | TRBV12-3/TRBV12-4 | CASSPTGSNQPQHF
- | TRBV11-2 | CASCLIRGRGTQYF
TRBJ1-4 | TRBV20-1 | CSATRTGNEKLFF
TRBJ2-1 | TRBV12-3/TRBV12-4 | CASRGLGYNEQFF
TRBJ2-7 | TRBV27 | CASKGRRGGHPYEQYF
TRBJ1-5 | TRBV7-8 | CASSLEISGVTNQPQHF
TRBJ1-1 | TRBV29-1 | CSVDPSAVEGAFF
TRBJ2-7 | TRBV23-1 | CASSQYTQDTLYEQYF
TRBJ1-2 | TRBV18 | CASSPEERVSDGYTF
TRBJ1-4 | TRBV7-9 | CASSLRPSGTANEKLFF
TRBJ2-2 | TRBV27 | CASSLMTANTGELFF
TRBJ2-4 | TRBV12-3/TRBV12-4 | CASRGDIAKNIQYF
TRBJ2-7 | TRBV20-1 | CSAGTGDYEQYF
TRBJ1-2 | TRBV5-1 | CASSLDGQGAGGYTF
TRBJ2-2 | TRBV25-1 | CASSLGYPGELFF
TRBJ1-2 | TRBV20-1 | CSAGDRSYGYTF
TRBJ1-2 | TRBV7-3 | CASSLSPGDYGYTF
TRBJ2-3 | TRBV29-1 | CSVEDGGDTQYF
TRBJ2-3 | TRBV6-1 | CASSEAGDPYTQYF
TRBJ2-5 | TRBV7-2 | CASSFFREETQYF
TRBJ2-3 | TRBV20-1 | CSAGGGQVADTQYF
TRBJ1-1 | TRBV20-1 | CSASRGRGAQGDTEAFF
TRBJ2-1 | TRBV4-1 | CASSQVFVGAYNEQFF
TRBJ1-2 | TRBV20-1 | CSASSGQGINYGYTF
TRBJ2-3 | TRBV20-1 | CSAATGGTDTQYF
TRBJ1-4 | TRBV20-1 | CSAGQGVYNEKLFF
TRBJ1-2 | TRBV7-9 | CASSRTTGPSNYGYTF
TRBJ2-7 | TRBV7-8 | CASSLALIETYEQYF
TRBJ2-3 | TRBV18 | CASSPSGSSTDTQYF
TRBJ1-2 | TRBV20-1 | CSAYRDFEGGYTF
TRBJ1-6 | TRBV12-3/TRBV12-4 | CASSPRTGGYSPLHF
TRBJ2-1 | TRBV5-1 | CASSPGTGGGAGNEQFF
TRBJ1-2 | TRBV4-3 | CASSLEASTLNYGYTF
TRBJ2-7 | TRBV6-1 | CASSGTSGRRGEQYF
TRBJ2-1 | TRBV20-1 | CSARSGIWSYNEQFF
TRBJ2-5 | TRBV24-1 | CATSDLKGLGHQETQYF
TRBJ2-1 | TRBV5-1 | CASSLTSPMGPNNEQFF
TRBJ1-2 | TRBV6-2/TRBV6-3 | CASRSDSLEGYTF